This T cell receptor beta chain comes out of a study of T cells in Graves' hyperthyroidism and ophthalmopathy. As for the study in general: It was at initial diagnosis, before any treatment, that peripheral blood was collected.

General study points: Blood also showed most of the thyroid clonotypes that were expanded above 0.001.

This clonotype showed up many times. No antigen is known for it. Patients between 18 and 65 years old had hyperthyroidism, newly diagnosed and lasting under 2 months. The investigators amplified TCR beta CDR3 regions from RNA transcripts. A set of HTBI primers served as the primers for a first-round RT-PCR of the TCR CDR3. TCRdb recomputed calls from the multiplex PCR reads with MiXCR, one row per CDR3 protein. The sample carries fewer than 350,000 distinct CDR3 sequences, roughly 13% recorded once. The sequence was obtained from a woman in her 30s with Graves' hyperthyroidism that later progressed to Graves' ophthalmopathy. Input material: blood.

This chain's CDR3 is CASSPMLAGSYNEQFF. The CDR3 DNA sequence: TGTGCCAGCAGCCCGATGCTAGCGGGGTCCTACAATGAGCAGTTCTTC. The V and J genes are TRBV6-1 and TRBJ2-1, with TRBD2 identical over 9 bases. J lost 1 base, V lost 6 bases, and 7 bases had no gene match. Per the germline V gene, CDR1 is MNHNS and CDR2 is SASEGT. CDR3 length: 16 amino acids.